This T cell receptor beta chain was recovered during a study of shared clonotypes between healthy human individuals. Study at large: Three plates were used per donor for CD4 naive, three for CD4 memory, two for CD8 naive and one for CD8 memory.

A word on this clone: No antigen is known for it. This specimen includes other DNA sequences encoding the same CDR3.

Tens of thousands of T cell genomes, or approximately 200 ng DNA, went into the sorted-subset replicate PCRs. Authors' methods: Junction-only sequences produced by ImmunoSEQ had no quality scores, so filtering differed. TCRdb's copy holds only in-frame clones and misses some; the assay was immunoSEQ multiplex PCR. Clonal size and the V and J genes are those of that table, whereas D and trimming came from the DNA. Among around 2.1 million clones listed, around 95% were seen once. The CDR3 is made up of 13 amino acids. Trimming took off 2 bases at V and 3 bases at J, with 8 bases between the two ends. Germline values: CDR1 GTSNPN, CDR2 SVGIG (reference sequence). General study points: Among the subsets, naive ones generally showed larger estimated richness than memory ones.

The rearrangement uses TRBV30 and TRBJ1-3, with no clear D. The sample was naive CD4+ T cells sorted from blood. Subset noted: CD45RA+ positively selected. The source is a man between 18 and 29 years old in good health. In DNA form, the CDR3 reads TGTGCCTGGAGTACTGGGGTTGGAAACACCATATATTTT. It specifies CAWSTGVGNTIYF.